This is a list of T cell receptor beta chains from one sample in a study of T cells in localized non-small cell lung cancer. Clones were read by immunoSEQ multiplex PCR, and TCRdb kept only the in-frame ones, dropping some. The sample records thousands of clones, around 40% being singletons. This sample comprised lung tumor tissue, obtained before any cancer treatment. The receptors come from a male donor older than 55 with stage I squamous cell lung carcinoma. CDR3s include the opening cysteine and the closing phenylalanine or tryptophan. The order of the fields is clone size, V gene, J gene, D gene, CDR3 protein, CDR3 DNA. A D gene is named only where the DNA matches it firmly. Clone size is stated in some rows and not others, as once, few, many or a class when expanded.

.	TRBV10-2	TRBJ1-1	.	CASSAPGMNTEAFF	TGCGCCAGCAGTGCCCCGGGGATGAACACTGAAGCTTTCTTT
.	TRBV18	TRBJ1-2	TRBD1	CASSDLQGQGSGYTF	TGTGCCAGCTCAGATCTCCAGGGACAGGGTAGTGGCTACACCTTC
few	TRBV28	TRBJ1-2	.	CASRRQAARGGYTF	TGTGCCAGCAGACGTCAGGCGGCACGAGGGGGCTACACCTTC
large	TRBV28	TRBJ1-2	.	CANSRRGSYGYTF	TGTGCCAACTCCCGGAGAGGAAGCTATGGCTACACCTTC
medium-sized	TRBV6-8	TRBJ1-1	.	CASTVSLQGEAFF	TGTGCCAGCACTGTGTCCTTGCAGGGTGAAGCTTTCTTT
medium-sized	TRBV6-8	TRBJ1-1	.	CASSSMEFAEAFF	TGTGCCAGCAGTTCCATGGAGTTCGCTGAAGCTTTCTTT
.	TRBV18	TRBJ1-1	.	CASSLVLIRDTEAFF	TGTGCCAGCTCCCTTGTCCTTATAAGAGACACTGAAGCTTTCTTT
large	TRBV9	TRBJ2-2	TRBD2	CASSPRLAHTGELFF	TGTGCCAGCAGCCCCCGACTAGCGCACACCGGGGAGCTGTTTTTT
few	TRBV11-3	TRBJ2-7	TRBD2	CASSLRGAPQEQYF	TGTGCCAGCAGCTTGCGGGGGGCCCCCCAAGAGCAGTACTTC
few	TRBV25-1	TRBJ2-7	.	CASSGQGREQYF	TGTGCCAGCAGTGGGCAGGGGAGAGAGCAGTACTTC
few	TRBV19	TRBJ1-1	.	CASSISHLGRGTEAFF	TGTGCCAGTAGTATCTCACATCTTGGTAGGGGGACTGAAGCTTTCTTT
few	TRBV6-8	TRBJ1-1	.	CASTGTLQGRAFF	TGTGCCAGCACTGGTACCCTACAGGGTAGGGCTTTCTTT
.	TRBV14	TRBJ2-1	.	CASSPEAHNEQFF	TGTGCCAGCAGCCCGGAAGCTCACAATGAGCAGTTCTTC
large	TRBV18	TRBJ1-1	.	CASSPPLGDMNTEAFF	TGTGCCAGCTCACCACCCCTTGGGGATATGAACACTGAAGCTTTCTTT
.	TRBV14	TRBJ1-1	.	CASRVNQNTEAFF	TGTGCCAGCAGAGTCAACCAGAACACTGAAGCTTTCTTT
.	TRBV10-2	TRBJ2-1	TRBD2	CASSAGTSGRANEQFF	TGCGCCAGCAGTGCCGGGACTAGCGGGAGGGCCAATGAGCAGTTCTTC
once	TRBV5-1	TRBJ2-1	TRBD2	CASSLGASGNNEQFF	TGCGCCAGCAGCTTGGGAGCTAGCGGGAACAATGAGCAGTTCTTC
.	TRBV29-1	TRBJ1-5	.	CSVGGGTQPQHF	TGCAGCGTTGGGGGGGGCACTCAGCCCCAGCATTTT
.	TRBV7-4	TRBJ2-2	TRBD2	CASSSSGTQNTGELFF	TGTGCCAGCAGCTCTAGCGGGACACAAAACACCGGGGAGCTGTTTTTT
.	TRBV9	TRBJ2-5	.	CASSRGSGSTQYF	TGTGCCAGCAGCCGGGGGAGTGGGTCGACCCAGTACTTC
.	TRBV11-3	TRBJ1-3	.	CASSWTGTHSGNTIYF	TGTGCCAGCAGCTGGACCGGGACCCACTCTGGAAACACCATATATTTT
few	TRBV2	TRBJ1-2	TRBD1	CASSTGVYGYTF	TGTGCCAGCAGTACAGGGGTATATGGCTACACCTTC
.	TRBV6-8	TRBJ2-1	.	CASSPRTDITGQFF	TGTGCCAGCAGCCCCCGGACGGATATCACGGGGCAGTTCTTC
.	TRBV19	TRBJ2-1	TRBD2	CARRTSVNNEQFF	TGTGCCAGGAGAACTAGCGTTAACAATGAGCAGTTCTTC
few	TRBV6-8	TRBJ2-3	.	CASSSPTRAGLTDTQYF	TGTGCCAGCAGTTCCCCCACTCGAGCGGGTCTCACAGATACGCAGTATTTT
large	TRBV19	TRBJ1-1	.	CASSVQGRGTEAFF	TGTGCCAGTAGTGTACAGGGACGTGGCACTGAAGCTTTCTTT
.	TRBV19	TRBJ1-1	.	CASKVSTPGGAEAFF	TGTGCCAGTAAAGTATCGACGCCCGGGGGGGCTGAAGCTTTCTTT
.	TRBV25-1	TRBJ2-1	TRBD2	CASSQGLAEAEFF	TGTGCCAGCAGTCAGGGACTAGCGGAAGCCGAGTTCTTC
medium-sized	TRBV6-8	TRBJ2-1	.	CASSRQLRGDNEQFF	TGTGCCAGCAGTAGACAGCTTCGGGGAGACAATGAGCAGTTCTTC
few	TRBV6-1	TRBJ1-1	TRBD1	CASSEAWQGGTEAFF	TGTGCCAGCAGTGAAGCATGGCAGGGGGGCACTGAAGCTTTCTTT
few	TRBV30	TRBJ1-4	.	CAWSVPTVGNEKLFF	TGTGCCTGGAGTGTACCGACAGTAGGTAATGAAAAACTGTTTTTT
.	TRBV28	TRBJ1-1	.	CASSVNPGISAFF	TGTGCCAGCAGTGTCAACCCAGGGATATCAGCTTTCTTT
.	TRBV19	TRBJ2-7	.	CASSLGLPAYEQYF	TGTGCCAGTAGTCTCGGACTACCTGCCTACGAGCAGTACTTC
large	TRBV30	TRBJ2-7	.	CAWRDSSYEQYF	TGTGCCTGGAGGGACAGCTCCTACGAGCAGTACTTC
large	TRBV15	TRBJ2-1	.	CATSRNREGVNEQFF	TGTGCCACCAGCAGAAATCGGGAAGGCGTCAATGAGCAGTTCTTC
.	TRBV10-2	TRBJ1-5	.	CASSEQVNQPQHF	TGCGCCAGCAGTGAGCAGGTCAACCAGCCCCAGCATTTT
.	TRBV18	TRBJ2-1	.	CASSQGYNEQFF	TGTGCCAGCTCACAAGGGTACAATGAGCAGTTCTTC
.	TRBV28	TRBJ2-2	.	CATEDSYTGELFF	TGTGCCACCGAGGACAGTTACACCGGGGAGCTGTTTTTT
large	TRBV28	TRBJ2-5	.	CAREKGPYQETQYF	TGTGCCAGAGAGAAGGGACCGTACCAAGAGACCCAGTACTTC
.	TRBV30	TRBJ2-7	TRBD2	CAWSGLAGGEQYF	TGTGCCTGGAGTGGGCTAGCGGGGGGCGAGCAGTACTTC